The 10 T cell receptor beta chains below come from one sample, sequenced in a study of cytomegalovirus exposure and HLA in healthy donors. Researchers ran the PCR with 60 Vbeta and 13 Jbeta primers. Some clones are missing from TCRdb's copy, which holds only in-frame ones; the method was immunoSEQ multiplex PCR. Of under 90,000 clones detected, 65% to 70% appear once; the ten largest clones hold 6.5% to 8%. Material for sequencing was PBMCs. The source of these receptors is a man aged 40-49 years in good health and CMV-seropositive.

V and J are TRBV9 and TRBJ1-2; 10 bases map to TRBD1. The trim removed 5 bases at V and 6 bases at J, leaving 4 bases unmatched. Looked up from germline, CDR1 is SGDLS and CDR2 is YYNGEE. CDR3 size: 13 residues. CDR3 sequence reads: CASRPTGGHGYTF. CDR3 in DNA: TGTGCCAGCAGACCGACAGGGGGCCATGGCTACACCTTC.

This rearrangement joins TRBV15 to TRBJ2-7; 9 nucleotides align to TRBD2. The CDR3 sequence is 17 residues long. Trimming at V came to 0 bases and at J to 2 bases, leaving 8 bases not matched to a gene. Germline CDR1 reads LNHNV; CDR2 reads YYDKDF (reference sequence). The CDR3 coding sequence is TGTGCCACCAGCAGAGATGAAGTAGCGGGGGCCGCCTACGAGCAGTACTTC. Its protein product is CATSRDEVAGAAYEQYF.

With regard to this clone: Distinct nucleotide sequences in the sample also encode this CDR3. V usage is TRBV5-1 and J usage is TRBJ2-7, with D unclear. This CDR3 is 14 amino acids long. V gave up 1 base and J gave up 2 bases, with 10 bases separating them. Germline-derived CDR1 and CDR2 are SGHRS and YFSETQ. DNA of the CDR3: TGCGCCAGCAGCTTGACTGTTGCCACCTACGAGCAGTACTTC. Translating gives CASSLTVATYEQYF.

The gene calls are TRBV28 and TRBJ1-1; perhaps TRBD1 as D (5 bases). The CDR3 contains 13 residues. V lost 3 bases, J lost 11 bases, and 16 bases lay in between. Looked up from germline, CDR1 is MDHEN and CDR2 is SYDVKM. The CDR3 region is CASSLGPRLPAFF. The CDR3 DNA is TGTGCCAGCAGTTTGGGGCCTCGCCTGCCCGCTTTCTTT. The whole variable domain, filled in from reference TRBV28 and TRBJ1-1, reads DVKVTQSSRYLVKRTGEKVFLECVQDMDHENMFWYRQDPGLGLRLIYFSYDVKMKEKGDIPEGYSVSREKKERFSLILESASTNQTSMYLCASSLGPRLPAFFGQGTRLTVV.

This chain uses TRBV5-4 with TRBJ1-1; D possibly corresponds to TRBD1 (6 bases). V gave up 0 bases and J gave up 4 bases, with 10 bases separating them. Germline CDR1 SGHNT, CDR2 YYREEE (reference sequence). This CDR3 is 14 amino acids long. The CDR3 DNA reads as TGTGCCAGCAGCTTGGGACAGGCCGGCACTGAAGCTTTCTTT. Protein: CASSLGQAGTEAFF.

This chain connects TRBV30 to TRBJ1-2; D call uncertain. The germline CDR1 and CDR2 sequences are GTSNPN and SVGIG (reference sequence). V was cut by 4 bases and J by 3 bases, with 6 bases left in between. CDR3 size: 11 residues. CDR3 protein: CAWKRDYGYTF. The CDR3 nucleotides are TGTGCCTGGAAGCGGGACTATGGCTACACCTTC. Full variable domain (rest looked up from reference TRBV30 and TRBJ1-2): SQTIHQWPATLVQPVGSPLSLECTVEGTSNPNLYWYRQAAGRGLQLLFYSVGIGQISSEVPQNLSASRPQDRQFILSSKKLLLSDSGFYLCAWKRDYGYTFGSGTRLTVV.

This rearrangement joins TRBV5-7 to TRBJ2-5; 11 nucleotides agree with TRBD1. TRBV5-7 is recorded as an ORF, its role being uncertain. This CDR3 comprises 16 residues. Trimming removed 3 bases from V and 0 bases from J; junction bases left unmatched: 4. The CDR3, as DNA: TGTGCCAGCAGCTCAGGGACAGGGGGTTACCAAGAGACCCAGTACTTC. It yields the protein CASSSGTGGYQETQYF.

This clone was detected a few times. This chain links TRBV15 with TRBJ2-5, with TRBD2 matching over 8 bases. Germline CDR1 LNHNV, CDR2 YYDKDF (reference sequence). CDR3 size: 17 residues. V shed 1 base, J shed 1 base, and the junction held 8 bases outside the gene matches. CDR3 amino acids: CATSRVGVAGIQETQYF. In DNA, the CDR3 is TGTGCCACCAGCAGAGTCGGAGTAGCGGGGATCCAAGAGACCCAGTACTTC.

The chain links TRBV5-1 to TRBJ2-3; 14 nucleotides align to TRBD2. Losses at the gene ends were 4 bases for V and 2 bases for J; bases not matched to a gene: 6. This CDR3 has 17 residues. CDR1 and CDR2 from the germline V gene are SGHRS and YFSETQ. The CDR3 spells CASSPGTSGRTTDTQYF. In nucleotides, the CDR3 is TGCGCCAGCAGCCCTGGGACTAGCGGGAGAACCACAGATACGCAGTATTTT.

The chain is built from TRBV15 and TRBJ2-5; D is perhaps TRBD1 (6 bases). The CDR3 is 16 amino acids. The V gene's germline CDR1 is LNHNV and CDR2 YYDKDF (reference sequence). The V and J ends lost 0 bases and 2 bases respectively, with 13 bases between them. CDR3 bases: TGTGCCACCAGCAGAGAGATTAGGACAGCTCAAGAGACCCAGTACTTC. This encodes CATSREIRTAQETQYF.